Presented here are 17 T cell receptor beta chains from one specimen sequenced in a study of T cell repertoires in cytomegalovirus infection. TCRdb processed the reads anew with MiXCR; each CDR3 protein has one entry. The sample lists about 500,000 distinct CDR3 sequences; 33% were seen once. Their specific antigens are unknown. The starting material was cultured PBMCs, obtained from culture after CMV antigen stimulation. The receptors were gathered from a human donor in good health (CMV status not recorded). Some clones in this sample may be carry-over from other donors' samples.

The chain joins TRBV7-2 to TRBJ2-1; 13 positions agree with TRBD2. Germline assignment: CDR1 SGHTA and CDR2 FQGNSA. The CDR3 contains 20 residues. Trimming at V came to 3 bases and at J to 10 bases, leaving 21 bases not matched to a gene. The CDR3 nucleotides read TGTGCCAGCAGCTTGGTGATGGTACCACCACTAGCGGGAGGGCCTGGCGAGCAGTTCTTC. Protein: CASSLVMVPPLAGGPGEQFF.

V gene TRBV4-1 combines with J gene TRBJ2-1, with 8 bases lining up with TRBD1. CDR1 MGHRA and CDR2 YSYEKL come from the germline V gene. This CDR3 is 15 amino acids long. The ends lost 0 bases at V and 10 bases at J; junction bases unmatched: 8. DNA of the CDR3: TGCGCCAGCAGCCAAGATGCGCAGGGGGCGTTGGAGCAGTTCTTC. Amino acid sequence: CASSQDAQGALEQFF.

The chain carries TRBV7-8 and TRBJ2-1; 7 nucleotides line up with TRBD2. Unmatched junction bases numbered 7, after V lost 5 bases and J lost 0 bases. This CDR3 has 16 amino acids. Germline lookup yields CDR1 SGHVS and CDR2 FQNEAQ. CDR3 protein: CASSKFGGSSYNEQFF. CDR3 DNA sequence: TGTGCCAGCAGCAAGTTCGGGGGGAGCTCCTACAATGAGCAGTTCTTC.

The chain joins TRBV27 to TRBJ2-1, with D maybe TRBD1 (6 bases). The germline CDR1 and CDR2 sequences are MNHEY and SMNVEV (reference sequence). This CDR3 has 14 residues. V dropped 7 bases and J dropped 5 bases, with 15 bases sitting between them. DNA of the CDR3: TGTGCCAGCAAAATCACAGGGCTGAACAATGAGCAGTTCTTC. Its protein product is CASKITGLNNEQFF.

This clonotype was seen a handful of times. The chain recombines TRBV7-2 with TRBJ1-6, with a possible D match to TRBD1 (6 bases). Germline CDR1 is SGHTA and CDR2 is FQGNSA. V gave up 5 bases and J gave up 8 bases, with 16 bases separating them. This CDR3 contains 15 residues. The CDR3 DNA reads TGTGCCAGCAGCCTAGGGGGTACTCGAGATTCACCCCTCCACTTT. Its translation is CASSLGGTRDSPLHF.

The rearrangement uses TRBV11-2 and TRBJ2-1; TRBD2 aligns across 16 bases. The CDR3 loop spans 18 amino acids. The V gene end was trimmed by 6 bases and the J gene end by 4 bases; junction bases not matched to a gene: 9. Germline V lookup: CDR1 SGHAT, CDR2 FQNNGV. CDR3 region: CASSSGTSGRAWYNEQFF. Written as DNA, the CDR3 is TGTGCCAGCAGTTCCGGGACTAGCGGGAGGGCCTGGTACAATGAGCAGTTCTTC.

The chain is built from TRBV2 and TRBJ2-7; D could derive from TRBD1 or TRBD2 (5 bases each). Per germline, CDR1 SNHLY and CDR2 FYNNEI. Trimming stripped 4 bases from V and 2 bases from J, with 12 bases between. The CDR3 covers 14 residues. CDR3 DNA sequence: TGTGCCAGCAGTGGGTCGGGGCAAACCTACGAGCAGTACGTC. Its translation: CASSGSGQTYEQYV.

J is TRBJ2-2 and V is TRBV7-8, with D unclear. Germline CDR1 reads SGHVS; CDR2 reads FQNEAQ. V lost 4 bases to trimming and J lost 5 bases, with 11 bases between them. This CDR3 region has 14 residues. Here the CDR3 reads CASSYSLGTGELFF. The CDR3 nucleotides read TGTGCCAGCAGCTACTCCCTGGGGACCGGGGAGCTGTTTTTT.

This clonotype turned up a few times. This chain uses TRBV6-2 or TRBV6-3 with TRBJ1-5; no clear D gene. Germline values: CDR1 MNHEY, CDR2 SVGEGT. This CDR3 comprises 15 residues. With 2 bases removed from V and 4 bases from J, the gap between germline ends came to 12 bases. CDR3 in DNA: TGTGCCAGCAGTTACGACCCAGGAAGGAATCAGCCCCAGCATTTT. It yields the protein CASSYDPGRNQPQHF.

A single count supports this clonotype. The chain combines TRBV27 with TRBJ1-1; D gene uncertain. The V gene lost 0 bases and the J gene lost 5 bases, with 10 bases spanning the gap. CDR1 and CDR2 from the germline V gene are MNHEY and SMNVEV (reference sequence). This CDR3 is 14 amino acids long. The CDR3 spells CASSLSQVWTEAFF. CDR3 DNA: TGTGCCAGCAGTTTATCGCAAGTGTGGACTGAAGCTTTCTTT.

The CDR3 DNA reads as TGTGCCAGCAGTTTAGACCCGACAGGGCATCAGCCCCAGCATTTT. Its translation is CASSLDPTGHQPQHF. The chain couples TRBV28 to TRBJ1-5; 7 nucleotides align to TRBD1. V lost 2 bases and J lost 5; bases outside the gene matches: 6. Per the germline V gene, CDR1 is MDHEN and CDR2 is SYDVKM. This CDR3 spans 15 amino acids.

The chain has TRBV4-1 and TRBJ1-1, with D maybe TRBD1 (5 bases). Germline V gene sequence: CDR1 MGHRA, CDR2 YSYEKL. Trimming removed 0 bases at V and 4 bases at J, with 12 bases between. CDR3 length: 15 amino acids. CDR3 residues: CASSQDRQGSTEAFF. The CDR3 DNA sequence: TGCGCCAGCAGCCAAGATCGGCAGGGATCCACTGAAGCTTTCTTT.

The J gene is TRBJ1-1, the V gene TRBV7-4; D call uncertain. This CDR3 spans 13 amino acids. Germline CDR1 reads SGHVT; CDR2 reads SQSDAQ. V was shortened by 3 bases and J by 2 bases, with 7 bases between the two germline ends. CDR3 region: CASSFSINTEAFF. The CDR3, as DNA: TGTGCCAGCAGCTTTTCCATAAACACTGAAGCTTTCTTT.

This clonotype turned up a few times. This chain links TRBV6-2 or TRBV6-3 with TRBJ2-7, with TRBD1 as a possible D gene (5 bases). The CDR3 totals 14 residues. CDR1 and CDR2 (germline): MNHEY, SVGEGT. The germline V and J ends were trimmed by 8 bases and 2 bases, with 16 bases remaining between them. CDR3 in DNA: TGTGCCAGCGGAAGATTTGCAGGGCCCTACGAGCAGTACTTC. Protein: CASGRFAGPYEQYF.

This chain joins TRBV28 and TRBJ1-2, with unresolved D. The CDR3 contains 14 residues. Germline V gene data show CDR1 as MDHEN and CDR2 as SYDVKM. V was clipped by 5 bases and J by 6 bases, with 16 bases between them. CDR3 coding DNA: TGTGCCAGCAGTCTGGACCATACCCTGGATGGCTACACCTTC. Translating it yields CASSLDHTLDGYTF.

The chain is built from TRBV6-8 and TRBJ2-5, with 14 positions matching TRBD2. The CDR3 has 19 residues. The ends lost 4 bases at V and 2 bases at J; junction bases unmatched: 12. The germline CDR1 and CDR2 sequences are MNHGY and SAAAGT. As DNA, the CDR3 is TGTGCCAGCAGTTCTGCGGGACTAGCGGGAGCCCTAGCTCAAGAGACCCAGTACTTC. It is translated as CASSSAGLAGALAQETQYF.

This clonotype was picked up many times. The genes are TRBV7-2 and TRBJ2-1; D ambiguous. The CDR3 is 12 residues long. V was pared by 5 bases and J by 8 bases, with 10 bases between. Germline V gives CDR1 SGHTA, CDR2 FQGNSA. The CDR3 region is CASSPFGDEQFF. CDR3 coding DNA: TGTGCCAGCAGCCCCTTTGGGGATGAGCAGTTCTTC.